Listed below are T cell receptor beta chains from one sample, sequenced in a study of blood T cell repertoires in COVID-19. The data were produced by immunoSEQ multiplex PCR, yet TCRdb's version contains in-frame clones alone and is incomplete. The table records 120,000 or so clones, roughly 74% of them present only once. The sequencing input was peripheral blood. Source of these receptors: a man aged 55 to 70 with acute or convalescent COVID-19. The CDR3 runs from the conserved cysteine through the conserved F or W. The order of the fields is V gene, J gene, clone size, D gene, CDR3 protein, CDR3 DNA. D genes are given only for firm matches. Rows give clone size only sometimes, using once, few, many, or a class for an expanded clone.

V: TRBV18
J: TRBJ2-2
size: few
D: .
CDR3: CASSKSMRELFF
DNA: TGTGCCAGCTCCAAGAGTATGCGGGAGCTGTTTTTT

V: TRBV6-5
J: TRBJ2-1
size: .
D: TRBD2
CDR3: CATKLAGVVNEQFF
DNA: TGTGCCACCAAGCTAGCGGGGGTTGTCAATGAGCAGTTCTTC

V: TRBV3-1/TRBV3-2
J: TRBJ1-5
size: .
D: .
CDR3: CASSQNYGESNQPQHF
DNA: TGTGCCAGCAGCCAAAATTACGGGGAGAGCAATCAGCCCCAGCATTTT

V: TRBV13
J: TRBJ1-2
size: .
D: TRBD1
CDR3: CASSQNRGLGGYTF
DNA: TGTGCCAGCAGCCAAAACAGGGGGCTCGGTGGCTACACCTTC

V: TRBV29-1
J: TRBJ1-1
size: .
D: .
CDR3: CSVGDIGFMNTEAFF
DNA: TGCAGCGTTGGGGACATAGGTTTTATGAACACTGAAGCTTTCTTT

V: TRBV6-6
J: TRBJ2-1
size: .
D: TRBD2
CDR3: CASSYPQVVAGGRFF
DNA: TGTGCCAGCAGTTACCCCCAGGTGGTGGCGGGGGGTAGGTTCTTC

V: TRBV4-1
J: TRBJ1-5
size: .
D: TRBD1
CDR3: CASSQNPGQLNQPQHF
DNA: TGCGCCAGCAGCCAAAATCCGGGACAGTTAAATCAGCCCCAGCATTTT

V: TRBV27
J: TRBJ1-2
size: many
D: TRBD1
CDR3: CASSSQPTGTGVLYGYTF
DNA: TGTGCCAGCAGTTCACAACCCACCGGGACAGGGGTCCTTTATGGCTACACCTTC

V: TRBV5-5
J: TRBJ1-2
size: .
D: TRBD1
CDR3: CRATGTNYGYTF
DNA: TGCCGCGCGACAGGGACTAACTATGGCTACACCTTC

V: TRBV2
J: TRBJ1-1
size: .
D: .
CDR3: CASSEVPVNTEAFF
DNA: TGTGCCAGCAGTGAGGTCCCGGTGAACACTGAAGCTTTCTTT

V: TRBV19
J: TRBJ2-3
size: few
D: .
CDR3: CASSTPRLGGTDTQYF
DNA: TGTGCCAGTAGTACCCCCAGACTAGGGGGCACAGATACGCAGTATTTT

V: TRBV27
J: TRBJ2-1
size: .
D: .
CDR3: CASSPERATYNEQFF
DNA: TGTGCCAGCAGTCCTGAGCGGGCGACCTACAATGAGCAGTTCTTC

V: TRBV3-1/TRBV3-2
J: TRBJ2-7
size: .
D: TRBD2
CDR3: CASSQAAGGGYEQYF
DNA: TGTGCCAGCAGCCAAGCCGCGGGGGGAGGCTACGAGCAGTACTTC

V: TRBV19
J: TRBJ1-2
size: .
D: .
CDR3: CASSIWPPLNYGYTF
DNA: TGTGCCAGTAGTATATGGCCTCCTCTTAACTATGGCTACACCTTC

V: TRBV18
J: TRBJ1-1
size: .
D: .
CDR3: CASSPLGRLNTEAFF
DNA: TGTGCCAGCTCACCACTGGGCAGATTGAACACTGAAGCTTTCTTT

V: TRBV5-4
J: TRBJ2-5
size: .
D: TRBD1
CDR3: CASSSDRAQETQYF
DNA: TGTGCCAGCAGCTCGGACAGGGCACAAGAGACCCAGTACTTC

V: TRBV14
J: TRBJ1-1
size: few
D: .
CDR3: CASSPLDRQNTEAFF
DNA: TGTGCCAGCAGCCCGCTGGACAGACAGAACACTGAAGCTTTCTTT

V: TRBV20-1
J: TRBJ1-1
size: .
D: .
CDR3: CSATYRVQAFF
DNA: TGCAGTGCTACCTACAGGGTCCAAGCTTTCTTT

V: TRBV29-1
J: TRBJ1-1
size: once
D: .
CDR3: CSVYGTVNTEAFF
DNA: TGCAGCGTTTATGGGACTGTGAACACTGAAGCTTTCTTT

V: TRBV6-1
J: TRBJ2-7
size: many
D: TRBD1
CDR3: CASSELPGQGAYEQYF
DNA: TGTGCCAGCAGTGAACTCCCGGGACAGGGGGCTTACGAGCAGTACTTC

V: TRBV7-2
J: TRBJ1-4
size: .
D: .
CDR3: CASSSPGFPLFF
DNA: TGTGCCAGCAGCAGCCCCGGGTTTCCACTGTTTTTT

V: TRBV2
J: TRBJ1-2
size: .
D: .
CDR3: CASSAHRVNYGYTF
DNA: TGTGCCAGCAGTGCACACAGGGTGAACTATGGCTACACCTTC

V: TRBV12-3/TRBV12-4
J: TRBJ2-1
size: .
D: TRBD2
CDR3: CASTQPSGNEQFF
DNA: TGTGCCAGCACTCAACCTAGCGGGAATGAGCAGTTCTTC

V: TRBV9
J: TRBJ2-7
size: .
D: TRBD2
CDR3: CASSVDSGGTYEQYF
DNA: TGTGCCAGCAGCGTAGACAGCGGGGGCACGTACGAGCAGTACTTC

V: TRBV5-6
J: TRBJ2-5
size: few
D: TRBD2
CDR3: CASSRTYSTSGRQETQYF
DNA: TGTGCCAGCAGCCGGACCTATTCGACTAGCGGGCGTCAAGAGACCCAGTACTTC

V: TRBV19
J: TRBJ2-1
size: .
D: TRBD2
CDR3: CASSYTSGGSYNEQFF
DNA: TGTGCCAGTAGTTACACTAGCGGGGGCTCCTACAATGAGCAGTTCTTC

V: TRBV5-1
J: TRBJ2-1
size: .
D: .
CDR3: CASRGTLPDNNEQFF
DNA: TGCGCCAGCAGGGGGACACTGCCGGATAACAATGAGCAGTTCTTC

V: TRBV14
J: TRBJ2-5
size: few
D: .
CDR3: CASSQRHGTLREETQYF
DNA: TGTGCCAGCAGCCAGAGGCACGGGACACTCAGAGAAGAGACCCAGTACTTC

V: TRBV19
J: TRBJ2-7
size: .
D: TRBD2
CDR3: CASSIFSSGTTYEQYF
DNA: TGTGCCAGTAGTATATTTTCTAGCGGGACCACCTACGAGCAGTACTTC

V: TRBV6-5
J: TRBJ2-3
size: .
D: TRBD1
CDR3: CASSSTRGLGTDTQYF
DNA: TGTGCCAGCAGTTCCACCAGGGGGCTAGGCACAGATACGCAGTATTTT

V: TRBV12-3/TRBV12-4
J: TRBJ2-7
size: few
D: TRBD2
CDR3: CASSRGGAVEQYF
DNA: TGTGCCAGCAGTCGCGGGGGGGCGGTCGAGCAGTACTTC

V: TRBV7-3
J: TRBJ2-2
size: few
D: TRBD2
CDR3: CASSSTYTSGRELFF
DNA: TGTGCCAGCAGTTCCACCTACACTAGCGGCAGGGAGCTGTTTTTT

V: TRBV7-2
J: TRBJ2-7
size: .
D: .
CDR3: CASSLAAGSRHREQYF
DNA: TGTGCCAGCAGCTTAGCGGCGGGGTCTCGGCATAGGGAGCAGTACTTC

V: TRBV24-1
J: TRBJ2-1
size: .
D: TRBD2
CDR3: CATSDFSSGAYNEQFF
DNA: TGTGCCACCAGTGATTTCTCTAGCGGAGCTTACAATGAGCAGTTCTTC

V: TRBV4-2
J: TRBJ1-2
size: .
D: TRBD1
CDR3: CASSQEQGNYGYTF
DNA: TGTGCCAGCAGCCAAGAACAGGGGAACTATGGCTACACCTTC

V: TRBV6-5
J: TRBJ2-7
size: few
D: .
CDR3: CATSSTPKDEQYF
DNA: TGTGCCACTTCCTCGACACCGAAAGACGAGCAGTACTTC

V: TRBV6-5
J: TRBJ2-1
size: .
D: TRBD2
CDR3: CASSHDSGTLREQFF
DNA: TGTGCCAGCAGTCATGATAGCGGGACCCTACGGGAGCAGTTCTTC

V: TRBV5-4
J: TRBJ2-1
size: once
D: .
CDR3: CASSLIGTSYNEQFF
DNA: TGTGCCAGCTCCCTCATAGGGACTTCCTACAATGAGCAGTTCTTC